The next 31 T cell receptor beta chains were all read from a single sample in a study of control samples from healthy donors and cancer patients (TCRdb year 2020). The library was generated by the immunoSEQ multiplex PCR assay. Here the immuneACCESS table is served through TCRdb, limited to in-frame sequences with V and J called. Missing clones are a known gap in these copies; in checked studies unresolved V genes cover under half, and the rest lacks a known reason. In all, the sample holds approximately 94,000 clones, and approximately 90% of those were seen once. The ten largest clones represent 1.3% of the sample. The sequenced material came from blood. The receptors here all came from a woman aged 45-65 years in good health.

The rearrangement joins TRBV7-8 to TRBJ2-1; D perhaps matches TRBD1 (5 bases). The CDR3 runs 14 residues. The germline V and J ends were trimmed by 1 base and 5 bases, with 9 bases remaining between them. CDR1 and CDR2 from the germline V gene are SGHVS and FQNEAQ. This CDR3 reads CASSLEWGHNEQFF. The CDR3 coding sequence is TGTGCCAGCAGCTTAGAGTGGGGCCACAATGAGCAGTTCTTC. Based on the CDR3 plus reference TRBV7-8 and TRBJ2-1, the full variable domain is GAGVSQSPRYKVAKRGQDVALRCDPISGHVSLFWYQQALGQGPEFLTYFQNEAQLDKSGLPSDRFFAERPEGSVSTLKIQRTQQEDSAVYLCASSLEWGHNEQFFGPGTRLTVL.

This chain joins TRBV2 and TRBJ1-1, with 8 bases lining up with TRBD1. Germline V CDR1 and CDR2: SNHLY, FYNNEI. The CDR3 runs to 13 residues. Losses at the gene ends were 6 bases for V and 7 bases for J; bases not matched to a gene: 7. The chain's CDR3 is CASSKQGVNEAFF. CDR3 DNA: TGTGCCAGCAGCAAACAGGGGGTAAATGAAGCTTTCTTT.

This clone was picked up one time. This sequence joins TRBV3-1 (or the pseudogene TRBV3-2) and TRBJ2-3; 8 bases agree with TRBD2. This CDR3 has 16 residues. Germline values: CDR1 LGHDT, CDR2 YNNKEL (reference sequence). Trimming took 1 base from V and 4 from J; bases not matched to a gene: 7. In DNA, the CDR3 is TGTGCCAGCAGCCAAGTCCGGGGGGGCGGCGCAGATACGCAGTATTTT. It encodes CASSQVRGGGADTQYF.

V and J are TRBV6-5 and TRBJ1-2, with D maybe TRBD1 (5 bases). The germline gives CDR1 MNHEY, CDR2 SVGAGI. Trimming cost V 8 bases and J 1 base, with 14 bases left between them. This CDR3 comprises 14 residues. Here the CDR3 DNA reads TGTGCCAGCGGGAGCCGGGGGGGTAACTATGGCTACACCTTC. Protein: CASGSRGGNYGYTF.

This clone showed up just once. The rearrangement uses TRBV5-1 and TRBJ1-4; 8 positions match TRBD1. The V segment lost 5 bases and the J segment 5 bases; nucleotides outside the gene matches: 5. The CDR3 has 14 residues. Looked up from germline, CDR1 is SGHRS and CDR2 is YFSETQ. In DNA, the CDR3 is TGCGCCAGCAGACCCACAGGGGGGAATGAAAAACTGTTTTTT. Translating it yields CASRPTGGNEKLFF.

The genes are TRBV3-1 (or the pseudogene TRBV3-2) and TRBJ2-6; the D gene is possibly TRBD1 (5 bases). The ends were cut back, 4 bases at V and 4 bases at J, with 11 bases in the middle. The CDR3 consists of 15 residues. The germline V gene encodes CDR1 LGHDT and CDR2 YNNKEL (reference sequence). The CDR3 sequence: CASSPQGRGANVLTF. The CDR3 coding sequence is TGTGCCAGCAGCCCGCAGGGCAGGGGGGCCAACGTCCTGACTTTC.

CDR3 residues: CASSIGTPGTVNTEAFF. DNA for the CDR3: TGTGCCAGTAGTATTGGCACTCCCGGGACAGTGAACACTGAAGCTTTCTTT. The chain carries TRBV19 and TRBJ1-1, with 7 nucleotides matching TRBD1. The CDR3 is made up of 17 amino acids. Trimming cost V 3 bases and J 0 bases; bases outside gene matches: 10. Germline loops: CDR1 LNHDA, CDR2 SQIVND (reference sequence).

The chain uses TRBV3-1 (or the pseudogene TRBV3-2) and TRBJ2-2; no clear D gene. CDR1 is LGHDT and CDR2 is YNNKEL in the germline V gene (reference sequence). V gave up 2 bases and J gave up 6 bases, with 1 base separating them. The CDR3 is made up of 11 amino acids. The CDR3 loop is CASSQPGELFF. The CDR3, as DNA: TGTGCCAGCAGCCAACCCGGGGAGCTGTTTTTT.

The chain joins TRBV28 to TRBJ1-5; D unresolved. Deletions cut 8 bases from V and 0 bases from J, with 14 bases between. CDR3 length: 15 residues. CDR1 and CDR2 from the germline V gene are MDHEN and SYDVKM. CDR3 protein: CASYGRISSNQPQHF. The CDR3 nucleotides read TGTGCCAGCTATGGCCGAATTTCTAGCAATCAGCCCCAGCATTTT.

The rearrangement joins TRBV9 to TRBJ1-6; D is unresolved. Trimming shortened V by 4 bases and J by 14 bases, and 19 bases separated the two germline ends. CDR3 length equals 14 residues. Germline loops: CDR1 SGDLS, CDR2 YYNGEE. CDR3 sequence reads: CASSSRAERVTLHF. CDR3 DNA sequence: TGTGCCAGCAGCTCGAGGGCTGAGCGGGTCACCCTCCACTTT. The variable domain in full, completed from reference TRBV9 and TRBJ1-6, reads DSGVTQTPKHLITATGQRVTLRCSPRSGDLSVYWYQQSLDQGLQFLIQYYNGEERAKGNILERFSAQQFPDLHSELNLSSLELGDSALYFCASSSRAERVTLHFGNGTRLTVT.

The chain has TRBV5-4 and TRBJ2-1, with TRBD2 matching over 10 bases. The germline gives CDR1 SGHNT, CDR2 YYREEE (reference sequence). CDR3 length: 14 residues. With V trimmed by 2 bases and J by 9 bases, 5 bases remained unmatched. CDR3 nucleotide sequence: TGTGCCAGCAGCTTCCAGCGGGGGGGCCGTGAGCAGTTCTTC. Its translation: CASSFQRGGREQFF. The full variable domain, completed using reference TRBV5-4 and TRBJ2-1, is ETGVTQSPTHLIKTRGQQVTLRCSSQSGHNTVSWYQQALGQGPQFIFQYYREEENGRGNFPPRFSGLQFPNYSSELNVNALELDDSALYLCASSFQRGGREQFFGPGTRLTVL.

The rearrangement uses TRBV14 and TRBJ2-5; D not certain. This CDR3 has 11 amino acids. Germline CDR1 reads SGHDN; CDR2 reads FVKESK. V lost 0 bases, J lost 8 bases, and 4 bases lay in between. DNA of the CDR3: TGTGCCAGCAGCCAAGAAAAAACCCAGTACTTC. It yields the protein CASSQEKTQYF.

The chain is built from TRBV7-2 and TRBJ2-5; D may be TRBD2 (7 bases). V was pared by 5 bases and J by 5 bases, with 12 bases between. CDR1 is SGHTA, CDR2 FQGNSA, per germline. The CDR3 is 13 residues long. CDR3 residues: CASSIQGGETQYF. DNA of the CDR3: TGTGCCAGCAGCATACAGGGAGGGGAGACCCAGTACTTC.

The gene calls are TRBV7-9 and TRBJ2-1, with 8 bases fitting TRBD2. Trimming removed 6 bases from V and 3 bases from J; junction bases left unmatched: 10. The CDR3 sequence is 16 residues long. From germline, CDR1 is SEHNR and CDR2 FQNEAQ (reference sequence). CDR3 coding DNA: TGTGCCAGCAGTTCCCCGGTGGCGGGAGGCTACAATGAGCAGTTCTTC. Translated, it gives CASSSPVAGGYNEQFF.

This clone showed up just once. The rearrangement uses TRBV6-6 and TRBJ1-1; D is undetermined. Trimming took off 0 bases at V and 8 bases at J, with 13 bases between the two ends. This CDR3 has 14 amino acids. Per germline, CDR1 MNHNY and CDR2 SVGAGI (reference sequence). The CDR3 region is CASSYSNTKAEAFF. In DNA, the CDR3 is TGTGCCAGCAGTTACTCGAATACGAAGGCCGAAGCTTTCTTT.

The chain is built from TRBV18 and TRBJ2-7; D tentatively fits TRBD1 or TRBD2 (5 bases each). V gave up 4 bases and J gave up 2 bases, with 9 bases separating them. Germline V gene data show CDR1 as KGHSH and CDR2 as LQKENI. This CDR3 has 13 residues. CDR3 DNA sequence: TGTGCCAGCTCACGCAAGGGACCCTACGAGCAGTACTTC. Translating gives CASSRKGPYEQYF.

The rearrangement joins TRBV5-4 to TRBJ2-3; 8 bases fit TRBD1. The CDR3 totals 14 residues. The V and J ends lost 4 bases and 2 bases, in that order; junction bases with no gene match: 3. CDR1 is SGHNT, CDR2 YYREEE, per germline (reference sequence). CDR3 in amino acids: CASSPGQDTDTQYF. The CDR3 DNA is TGTGCCAGCAGCCCGGGACAGGACACAGATACGCAGTATTTT.

This clone was seen just once. DNA of the CDR3: TGTGCCAGCAGCTGGGACTACCGGGAAAGGTACTTC. Translation: CASSWDYRERYF. The chain has TRBV7-9 and TRBJ2-7; 7 bases agree with TRBD2. Germline CDR1 SEHNR, CDR2 FQNEAQ (reference sequence). The CDR3 runs 12 residues. V lost 4 bases, J lost 12 bases, and 9 bases stayed unmatched.

The gene calls are TRBV10-3 and TRBJ2-7; D is undetermined. Trimming shortened V by 4 bases and J by 7 bases, and 14 bases separated the two germline ends. The CDR3 is made up of 13 amino acids. CDR1 and CDR2 from the germline V gene are ENHRY and SYGVKD. The CDR3, as DNA: TGTGCCATCAGTGGGGTCCAACTCGGAGAGCAGTACTTC. This sequence encodes CAISGVQLGEQYF.

The gene calls are TRBV7-2 and TRBJ1-6, with TRBD1 identical over 7 bases. V dropped 1 base and J dropped 10; count of bases not matched to a gene: 7. The CDR3 sequence is 15 residues long. Germline-derived CDR1 and CDR2 are SGHTA and FQGNSA. As DNA, the CDR3 is TGTGCCAGCAGCTTAGGCGGCCAGGGGGTATCACCCCTCCACTTT. The encoded protein is CASSLGGQGVSPLHF.

This chain connects TRBV20-1 to TRBJ1-4, with 9 nucleotides matching TRBD1. In germline, CDR1 is DFQATT, CDR2 SNEGSKA (reference sequence). The CDR3 consists of 15 residues. The V gene end was trimmed by 3 bases and the J gene end by 6 bases; junction bases not matched to a gene: 8. This CDR3 reads CSASTPGQGHEKLFF. The CDR3 nucleotides are TGCAGTGCTAGTACTCCGGGACAGGGCCATGAAAAACTGTTTTTT.

The chain is built from TRBV28 and TRBJ1-2; D gene ambiguous. Germline CDR1 reads MDHEN; CDR2 reads SYDVKM. V was pared by 6 bases and J by 0 bases, with 8 bases between. The CDR3 has 13 amino acids. The CDR3 region has the DNA TGTGCCAGCAGCCGGACGGCTAACTATGGCTACACCTTC. This translates into CASSRTANYGYTF.

The sample holds one count of this clone. J is TRBJ1-1 and V is TRBV11-2; tentatively, D is TRBD1 (6 bases). The CDR3 is 12 amino acids. Trimming removed 3 bases from V and 7 bases from J, with 9 bases in between. Looked up from germline, CDR1 is SGHAT and CDR2 is FQNNGV. CDR3: CASSLRGDEAFF. The CDR3 DNA reads as TGTGCCAGCAGCTTGAGGGGGGATGAAGCTTTCTTT.

The genes are TRBV9 and TRBJ1-1, with D maybe TRBD1 (6 bases). The CDR3 is 15 residues long. With 0 bases removed from V and 7 bases from J, the gap between germline ends came to 16 bases. Per the germline V gene, CDR1 is SGDLS and CDR2 is YYNGEE. This CDR3 reads CASSVARQDPSEAFF. CDR3 bases: TGTGCCAGCAGCGTAGCGAGACAGGACCCCAGTGAAGCTTTCTTT.

This chain links TRBV6-5 with TRBJ2-3; D ambiguous. The CDR3 is made up of 15 amino acids. Germline CDR1 reads MNHEY; CDR2 reads SVGAGI. Trimming shortened V by 5 bases and J by 1 base, and 13 bases separated the two germline ends. The CDR3 coding sequence is TGTGCCAGCAGTAAGGACCCGTCGGGCACAGATACGCAGTATTTT. This encodes CASSKDPSGTDTQYF.

CDR3 region: CASSLSGVYNSPLHF. The DNA for the CDR3 is TGTGCCAGCAGTTTATCAGGGGTTTATAATTCACCCCTCCACTTT. The chain combines TRBV27 with TRBJ1-6; D possibly corresponds to TRBD1 (5 bases). This CDR3 has 15 amino acids. V was trimmed by 0 bases and J by 4 bases, leaving 7 bases between them. Germline V CDR1 and CDR2: MNHEY, SMNVEV (reference sequence).

The chain couples TRBV6-2 or TRBV6-3 to TRBJ2-5; D may be TRBD2 (6 bases). The CDR3 runs to 14 residues. Trimming took off 5 bases at V and 5 bases at J, with 15 bases between the two ends. Germline V gene sequence: CDR1 MNHEY, CDR2 SVGEGT. The CDR3 coding sequence is TGTGCCAGCAGTCCGGGACTGGCGGCGGAGACCCAGTACTTC. It yields the protein CASSPGLAAETQYF.

The chain has TRBV28 and TRBJ1-2, with TRBD1 matching over 8 bases. CDR3 length: 16 amino acids. J was trimmed by 2 bases and V by 2 bases; bases with no gene match: 7. The V gene's germline CDR1 is MDHEN and CDR2 SYDVKM. For the CDR3, the DNA is TGTGCCAGCAGTTTAGGCAGGGGGCCCCTAAACTATGGCTACACCTTC. This codes for CASSLGRGPLNYGYTF.

The chain links TRBV3-1 (or the pseudogene TRBV3-2) to TRBJ2-6, with D unclear. Germline CDR1 and CDR2: LGHDT and YNNKEL (reference sequence). The CDR3 runs to 16 residues. V was trimmed by 0 bases and J by 0 bases, leaving 6 bases between them. The CDR3 spells CASSQDLSSGANVLTF. CDR3 nucleotides: TGTGCCAGCAGCCAAGATCTGAGCTCTGGGGCCAACGTCCTGACTTTC.

This rearrangement joins TRBV11-3 to TRBJ1-1; possibly TRBD1 for D (5 bases). Germline CDR1 is SGHNT and CDR2 is YENEEA. V was shortened by 1 base and J by 0 bases, with 9 bases between the two germline ends. The CDR3 spans 15 residues. CDR3 region: CASSLAEGVNTEAFF. Here the CDR3 DNA reads TGTGCCAGCAGCTTAGCAGAAGGGGTGAACACTGAAGCTTTCTTT.

The chain uses TRBV11-3 and TRBJ2-1, with 10 bases matching TRBD2. The CDR3 has 15 amino acids. V was clipped by 1 base and J by 8 bases; unmatched bases: 5. The V gene's germline CDR1 is SGHNT and CDR2 YENEEA. The CDR3 sequence: CASSLGPSGSHEQFF. CDR3 bases: TGTGCCAGCAGCTTAGGGCCTAGCGGGAGCCATGAGCAGTTCTTC.